This T cell receptor (beta chain) was identified in a study of cytomegalovirus exposure and HLA in healthy donors. The wider study: From HLA-typed donors, an early data release held about 92 million unique TCRs. Among about 380 genotyped donors, around 80% fell in the Caucasian-associated ancestry cluster.

Comment on this clone: Antigen: not known.

The ends were cut back, 3 bases at V and 5 bases at J, with 15 bases in the middle. The CDR3 extends over 15 amino acids. Germline V gene data show CDR1 as SGHNT and CDR2 as YENEEA. The PCR contained 60 Vbeta and 13 Jbeta primers. The assay was immunoSEQ multiplex PCR, and TCRdb's table has in-frame clones only and misses some. In the table there are about 200,000 clones, almost 85% of which are singletons. Study results and caveats: Indistinguishability led to the exclusion of some V segments, TRBV6-2 and TRBV6-3 included. Among the sequence variants, a highly shared cluster was likely an artifact of sequencing.

The clonotype was recovered from a woman aged 50 to 65 in good health and CMV-seronegative. V gene TRBV11-3 combines with J gene TRBJ2-3; a weak D match, TRBD1 (6 bases). The sequencing sample was made of PBMCs. The CDR3 reads CASSFGDTGRDTQYF. CDR3 bases: TGTGCCAGCAGCTTCGGGGACACTGGAAGAGATACGCAGTATTTT.